The clone carrying this T cell receptor (beta chain) was seen many times. What it binds is not known. Germline V gene sequence: CDR1 SGHTA, CDR2 FQGTGA. Trimming at V came to 5 bases and at J to 5 bases, leaving 6 bases not matched to a gene. The CDR3 loop spans 15 amino acids. Patients having uncontrolled infection, another autoimmune disease, pregnancy or lactation were not included. The study based diagnoses on clinical symptoms, serum thyroxine and TRAb, thyroid ultrasound and orbital computed tomography. The data stem from a study of T cells in Graves' hyperthyroidism and ophthalmopathy. Background on the study: Peripheral blood draws took place at initial diagnosis, ahead of any treatment. Points from the study as a whole: Ophthalmopathy, as predicted by the model, came a median approximately 6.5 months after the prediction.

Amplification targeted TCR beta CDR3 regions from RNA transcripts. The study used the HTBI primer set for a first-round RT-PCR of the TCR CDR3. TCRdb processed the multiplex PCR reads anew with MiXCR; each CDR3 protein has one entry. The table records about 290,000 distinct CDR3 sequences, nearly 15% of them present only once. This clonotype was sampled from a woman in her forties or fifties with Graves' hyperthyroidism that later progressed to Graves' ophthalmopathy. Specimen: blood. The J gene is TRBJ2-5, the V gene TRBV7-3; 12 nucleotides align to TRBD2. The CDR3 loop is CASSMTSGSSETQYF. CDR3 sequence (DNA): TGTGCCAGCAGCATGACTAGCGGGAGTTCTGAGACCCAGTACTTC.